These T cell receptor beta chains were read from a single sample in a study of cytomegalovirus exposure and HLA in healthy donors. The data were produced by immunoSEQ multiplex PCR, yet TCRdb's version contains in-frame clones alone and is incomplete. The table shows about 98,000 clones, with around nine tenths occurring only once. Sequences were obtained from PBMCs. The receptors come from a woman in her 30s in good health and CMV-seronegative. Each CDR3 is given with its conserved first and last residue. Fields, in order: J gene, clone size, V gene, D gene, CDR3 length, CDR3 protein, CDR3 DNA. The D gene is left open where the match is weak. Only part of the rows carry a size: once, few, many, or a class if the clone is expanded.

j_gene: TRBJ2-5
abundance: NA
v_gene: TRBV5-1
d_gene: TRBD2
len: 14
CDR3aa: CASSSGGYQETQYF
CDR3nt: TGCGCCAGCAGCTCGGGAGGATACCAAGAGACCCAGTACTTC

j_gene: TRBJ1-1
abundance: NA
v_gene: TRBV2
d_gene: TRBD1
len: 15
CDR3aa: CASKPGTGATKGAFF
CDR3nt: TGTGCCAGCAAACCCGGGACAGGGGCGACGAAGGGGGCTTTCTTT

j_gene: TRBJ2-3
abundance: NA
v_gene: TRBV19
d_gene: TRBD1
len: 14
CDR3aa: CASRTRDRGDTQYF
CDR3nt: TGTGCCAGTAGGACACGGGACAGGGGAGATACGCAGTATTTT

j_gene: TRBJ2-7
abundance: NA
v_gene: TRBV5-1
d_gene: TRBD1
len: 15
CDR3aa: CASSQTGGPLWEQYF
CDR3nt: TGCGCCAGCAGCCAGACAGGGGGCCCACTATGGGAGCAGTACTTC

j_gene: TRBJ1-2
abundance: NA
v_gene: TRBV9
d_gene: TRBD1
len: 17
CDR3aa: CASSVLGTGTGIYGYTF
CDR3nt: TGTGCCAGCAGCGTACTCGGGACCGGGACAGGGATCTATGGCTACACCTTC

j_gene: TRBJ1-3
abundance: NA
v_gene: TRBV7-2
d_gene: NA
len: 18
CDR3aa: CASSLALEFHALWNTIYF
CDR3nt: TGTGCCAGCAGCTTAGCGCTTGAGTTCCACGCCCTTTGGAACACCATATATTTT

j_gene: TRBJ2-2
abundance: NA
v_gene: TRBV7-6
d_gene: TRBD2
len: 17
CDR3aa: CASSSGIAGKNTGELFF
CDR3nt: TGTGCCAGCAGCTCAGGAATAGCGGGGAAGAACACCGGGGAGCTGTTTTTT

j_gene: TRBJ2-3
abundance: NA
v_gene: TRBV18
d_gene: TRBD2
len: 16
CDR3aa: CASSSTSGLGTDTQYF
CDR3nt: TGTGCCAGCTCATCAACTAGCGGTTTAGGGACAGATACGCAGTATTTT

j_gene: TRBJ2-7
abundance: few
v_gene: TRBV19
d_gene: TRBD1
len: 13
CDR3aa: CASRQGQAYEQYF
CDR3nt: TGTGCCAGTAGACAGGGACAGGCCTACGAGCAGTACTTC

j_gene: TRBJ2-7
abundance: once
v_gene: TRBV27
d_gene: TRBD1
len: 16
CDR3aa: CASASPGQPISYEQYF
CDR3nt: TGTGCCAGCGCTTCCCCGGGACAGCCTATCTCCTACGAGCAGTACTTC

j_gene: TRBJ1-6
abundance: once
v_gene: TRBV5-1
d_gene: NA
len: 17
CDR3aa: CASSLVIPGGSSSPLHF
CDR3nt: TGCGCCAGCAGCTTGGTGATCCCCGGCGGGAGTTCCTCACCCCTCCACTTT

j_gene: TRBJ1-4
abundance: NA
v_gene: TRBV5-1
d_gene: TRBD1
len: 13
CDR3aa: CASSDRVGEKLFF
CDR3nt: TGCGCCAGCAGCGACAGGGTAGGCGAAAAACTGTTTTTT

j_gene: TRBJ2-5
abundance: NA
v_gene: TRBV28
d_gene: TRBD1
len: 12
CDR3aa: CASSFGTAAQYF
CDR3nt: TGTGCCAGCAGTTTTGGGACAGCAGCCCAGTACTTC

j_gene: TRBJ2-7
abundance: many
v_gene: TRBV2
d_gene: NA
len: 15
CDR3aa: CASSVSLVGTYEQYF
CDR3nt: TGTGCCAGCAGTGTTTCGCTAGTCGGTACCTACGAGCAGTACTTC

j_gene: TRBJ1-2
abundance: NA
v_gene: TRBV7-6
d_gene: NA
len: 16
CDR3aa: CASSLRDRGTNYGYTF
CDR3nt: TGTGCCAGCAGCTTAAGGGATCGGGGGACGAACTATGGCTACACCTTC